This T cell receptor (beta chain) was sequenced for a study of cytomegalovirus exposure and HLA in healthy donors. General observations from the study: When a later analysis was performed, an Asian-associated ancestry cluster reportedly had fewer N-insertions than the approximately 700-donor mean. Later on, an analysis showed TCR association rates differing by HLA locus, with DRB1 the most and HLA-C the fewest.

The PCR employed 60 Vbeta primers together with 13 Jbeta primers. The assay was immunoSEQ multiplex PCR, and TCRdb's table has in-frame clones only and misses some. The sample gives 95,000 to 150,000 clones, 77% of which show up once; roughly 6% is in the top ten. The CDR3 is 13 amino acids. The V and J ends lost 7 bases and 1 base respectively, with 10 bases between them. The germline gives CDR1 MDHEN, CDR2 SYDVKM. Comments on this clone: Antigen: not known.

Likely unrecorded immune exposures existed in these nominally healthy donors. The sequence was collected from a man aged 18 to 35 in good health and CMV-seropositive. This sequence joins TRBV28 and TRBJ1-2, with unresolved D. The sequencing input was PBMCs. The CDR3 sequence is CASTSSRNYGYTF. For the CDR3, the DNA is TGTGCCAGCACTTCGAGTCGTAACTATGGCTACACCTTC.